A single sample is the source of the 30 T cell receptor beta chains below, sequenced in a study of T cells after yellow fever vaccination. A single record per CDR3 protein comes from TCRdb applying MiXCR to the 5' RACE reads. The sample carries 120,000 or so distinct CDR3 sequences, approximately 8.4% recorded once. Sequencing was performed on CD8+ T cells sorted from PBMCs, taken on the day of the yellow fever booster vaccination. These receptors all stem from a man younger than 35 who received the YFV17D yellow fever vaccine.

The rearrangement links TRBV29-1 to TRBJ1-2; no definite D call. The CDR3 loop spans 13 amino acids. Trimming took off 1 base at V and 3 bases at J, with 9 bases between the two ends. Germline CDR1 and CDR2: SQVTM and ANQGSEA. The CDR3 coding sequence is TGCAGCGTTGAAGCCGATGGAGACTATGGCTACACCTTC. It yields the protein CSVEADGDYGYTF. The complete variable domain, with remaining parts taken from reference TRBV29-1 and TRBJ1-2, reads SAVISQKPSRDICQRGTSLTIQCQVDSQVTMMFWYRQQPGQSLTLIATANQGSEATYESGFVIDKFPISRPNLTFSTLTVSNMSPEDSSIYLCSVEADGDYGYTFGSGTRLTVV.

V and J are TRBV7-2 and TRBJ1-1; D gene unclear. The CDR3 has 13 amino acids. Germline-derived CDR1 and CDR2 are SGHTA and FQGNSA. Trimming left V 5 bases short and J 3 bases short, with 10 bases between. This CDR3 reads CASSRWEDTEAFF. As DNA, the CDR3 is TGTGCCAGCAGCCGATGGGAGGACACTGAAGCTTTCTTT. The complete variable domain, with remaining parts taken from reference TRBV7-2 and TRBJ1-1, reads GAGVSQSPSNKVTEKGKDVELRCDPISGHTALYWYRQSLGQGLEFLIYFQGNSAPDKSGLPSDRFSAERTGGSVSTLTIQRTQQEDSAVYLCASSRWEDTEAFFGQGTRLTVV.

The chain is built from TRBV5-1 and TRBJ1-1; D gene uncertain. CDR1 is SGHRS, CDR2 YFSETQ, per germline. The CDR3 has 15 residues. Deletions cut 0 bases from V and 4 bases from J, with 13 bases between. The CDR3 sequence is CASSLGSGLSTEAFF. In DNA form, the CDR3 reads TGCGCCAGCAGCTTGGGCAGCGGATTGAGCACTGAAGCTTTCTTT.

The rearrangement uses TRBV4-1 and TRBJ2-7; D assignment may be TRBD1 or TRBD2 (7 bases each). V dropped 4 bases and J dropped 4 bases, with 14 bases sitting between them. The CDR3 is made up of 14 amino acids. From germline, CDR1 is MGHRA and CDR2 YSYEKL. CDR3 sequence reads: CASSPQGGIYEQYV. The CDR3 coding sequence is TGCGCCAGCAGCCCCCAGGGGGGGATTTACGAGCAGTACGTC.

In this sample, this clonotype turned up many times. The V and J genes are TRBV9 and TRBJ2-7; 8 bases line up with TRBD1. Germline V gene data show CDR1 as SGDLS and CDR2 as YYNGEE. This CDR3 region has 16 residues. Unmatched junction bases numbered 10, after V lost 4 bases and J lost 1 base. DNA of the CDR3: TGTGCCAGCAGCCCTTCCGGGACAGGTAATTCCTACGAGCAGTACTTC. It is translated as CASSPSGTGNSYEQYF.

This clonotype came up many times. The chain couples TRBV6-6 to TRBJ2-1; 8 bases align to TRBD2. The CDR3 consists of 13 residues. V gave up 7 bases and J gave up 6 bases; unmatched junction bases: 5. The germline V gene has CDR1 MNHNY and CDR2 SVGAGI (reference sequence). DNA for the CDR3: TGTGCCAGCACCCCGGGAGGGGGCAATGAGCAGTTCTTC. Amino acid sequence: CASTPGGGNEQFF.

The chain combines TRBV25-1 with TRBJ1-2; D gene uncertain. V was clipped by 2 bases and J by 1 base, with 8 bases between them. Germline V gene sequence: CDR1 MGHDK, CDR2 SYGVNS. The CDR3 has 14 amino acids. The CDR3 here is CASSEPGSNYGYTF. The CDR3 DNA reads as TGTGCCAGCAGTGAACCAGGCAGTAACTATGGCTACACCTTC.

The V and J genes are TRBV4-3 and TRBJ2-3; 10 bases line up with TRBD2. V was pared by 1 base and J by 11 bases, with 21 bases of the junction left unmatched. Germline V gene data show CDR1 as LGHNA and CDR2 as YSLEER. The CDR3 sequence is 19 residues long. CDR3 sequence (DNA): TGCGCCAGCAGCCAAGTGGGGAGCGGGGGGGCCGTCCCCCCCATTATGCAGTATTTT. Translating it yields CASSQVGSGGAVPPIMQYF.

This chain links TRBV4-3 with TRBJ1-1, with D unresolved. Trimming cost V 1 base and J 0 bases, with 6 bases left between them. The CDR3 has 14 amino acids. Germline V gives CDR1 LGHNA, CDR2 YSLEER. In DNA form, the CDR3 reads TGCGCCAGCAGCCAAGCAGTCATGAACACTGAAGCTTTCTTT. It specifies CASSQAVMNTEAFF.

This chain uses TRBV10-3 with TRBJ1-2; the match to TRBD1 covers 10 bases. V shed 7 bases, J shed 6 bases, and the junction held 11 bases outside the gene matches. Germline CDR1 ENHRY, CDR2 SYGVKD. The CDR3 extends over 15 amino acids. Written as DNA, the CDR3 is TGTGCCATCATGACCGTAGGGACAGGGGAGGATGGCTACACCTTC. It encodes CAIMTVGTGEDGYTF.

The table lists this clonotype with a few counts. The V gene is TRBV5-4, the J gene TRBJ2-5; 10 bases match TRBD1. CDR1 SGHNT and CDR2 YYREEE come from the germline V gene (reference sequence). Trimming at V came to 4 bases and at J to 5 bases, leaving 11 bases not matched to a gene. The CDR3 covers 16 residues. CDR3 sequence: CASSPGTGAVAETQYF. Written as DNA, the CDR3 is TGTGCCAGCAGCCCCGGGACAGGGGCGGTTGCGGAGACCCAGTACTTC.

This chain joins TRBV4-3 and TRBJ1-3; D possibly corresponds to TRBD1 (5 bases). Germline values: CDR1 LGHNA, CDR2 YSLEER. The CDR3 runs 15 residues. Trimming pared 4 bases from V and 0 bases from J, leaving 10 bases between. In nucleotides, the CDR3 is TGCGCCAGCAGCCCGCGACAGAGCTCTGGAAACACCATATATTTT. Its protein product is CASSPRQSSGNTIYF.

The CDR3 bases are TGTGCCAGCAGCACCCACAATGAGCAGTTCTTC. This translates into CASSTHNEQFF. The chain is built from TRBV7-6 and TRBJ2-1; D remains unclear. This CDR3 contains 11 residues. With 5 bases removed from V and 5 bases from J, the gap between germline ends came to 4 bases. Germline assignment: CDR1 SGHVS and CDR2 FNYEAQ.

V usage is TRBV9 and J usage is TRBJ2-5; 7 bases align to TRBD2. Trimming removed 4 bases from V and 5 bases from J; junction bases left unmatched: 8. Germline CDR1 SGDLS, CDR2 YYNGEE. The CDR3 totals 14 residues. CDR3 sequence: CASSLSGEGETQYF. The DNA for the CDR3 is TGTGCCAGCAGCCTGAGCGGGGAAGGGGAGACCCAGTACTTC.

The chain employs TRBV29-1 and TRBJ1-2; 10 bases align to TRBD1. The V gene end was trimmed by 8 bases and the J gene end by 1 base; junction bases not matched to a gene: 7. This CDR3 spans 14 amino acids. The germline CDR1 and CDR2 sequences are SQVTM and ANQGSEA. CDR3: CSFTGTGVNYGYTF. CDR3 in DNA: TGCAGCTTTACCGGGACAGGGGTTAACTATGGCTACACCTTC. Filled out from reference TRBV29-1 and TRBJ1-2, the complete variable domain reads SAVISQKPSRDICQRGTSLTIQCQVDSQVTMMFWYRQQPGQSLTLIATANQGSEATYESGFVIDKFPISRPNLTFSTLTVSNMSPEDSSIYLCSFTGTGVNYGYTFGSGTRLTVV.

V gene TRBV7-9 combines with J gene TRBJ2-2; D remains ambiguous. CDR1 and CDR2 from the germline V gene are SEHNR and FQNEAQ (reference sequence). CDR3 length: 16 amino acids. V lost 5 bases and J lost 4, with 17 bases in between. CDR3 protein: CASSPFSSRPTGELFF. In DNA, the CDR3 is TGTGCCAGCAGCCCGTTCTCGAGTCGGCCCACCGGGGAGCTGTTTTTT.

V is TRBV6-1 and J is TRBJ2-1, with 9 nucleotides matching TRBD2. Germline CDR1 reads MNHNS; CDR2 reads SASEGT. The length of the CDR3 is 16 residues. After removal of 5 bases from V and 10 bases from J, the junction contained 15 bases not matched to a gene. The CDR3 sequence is CASSLLSSGVGGEQFF. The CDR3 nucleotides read TGTGCCAGCAGTCTCTTGTCTAGCGGGGTGGGTGGGGAGCAGTTCTTC.

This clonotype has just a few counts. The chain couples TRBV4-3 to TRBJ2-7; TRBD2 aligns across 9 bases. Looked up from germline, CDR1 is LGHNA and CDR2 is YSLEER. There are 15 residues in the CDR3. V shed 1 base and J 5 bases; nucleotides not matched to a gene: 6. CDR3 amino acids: CASSQGAGGYNEQYF. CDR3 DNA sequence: TGCGCCAGCAGCCAAGGGGCGGGGGGGTATAACGAGCAGTACTTC.

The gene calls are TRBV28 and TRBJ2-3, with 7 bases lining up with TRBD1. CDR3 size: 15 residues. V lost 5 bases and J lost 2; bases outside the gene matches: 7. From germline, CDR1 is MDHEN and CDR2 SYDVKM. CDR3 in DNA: TGTGCCAGCAGTCGGGACAGAGCCCCCACAGATACGCAGTATTTT. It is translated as CASSRDRAPTDTQYF.

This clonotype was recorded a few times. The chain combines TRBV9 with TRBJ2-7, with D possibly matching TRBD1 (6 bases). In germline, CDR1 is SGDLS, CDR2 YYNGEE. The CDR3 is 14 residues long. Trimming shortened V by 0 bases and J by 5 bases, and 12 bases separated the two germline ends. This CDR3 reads CASSVGGRGNEQYF. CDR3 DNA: TGTGCCAGCAGCGTAGGAGGCAGGGGAAACGAGCAGTACTTC.

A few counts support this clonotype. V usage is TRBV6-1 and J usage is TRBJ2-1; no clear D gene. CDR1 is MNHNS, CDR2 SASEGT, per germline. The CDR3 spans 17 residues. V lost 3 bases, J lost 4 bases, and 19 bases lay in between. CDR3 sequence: CASSEYYDRLRYNEQFF. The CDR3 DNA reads TGTGCCAGCAGTGAGTACTACGACCGCTTGAGATACAATGAGCAGTTCTTC.

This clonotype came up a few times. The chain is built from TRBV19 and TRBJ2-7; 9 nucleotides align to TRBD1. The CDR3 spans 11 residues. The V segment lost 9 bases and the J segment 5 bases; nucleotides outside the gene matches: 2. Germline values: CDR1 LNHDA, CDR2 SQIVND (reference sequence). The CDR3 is CASGTGNEQYV. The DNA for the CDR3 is TGTGCCAGCGGGACAGGGAACGAGCAGTACGTC.

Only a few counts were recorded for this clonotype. The CDR3: CASSEAVVAGGEGTDTQYF. In DNA, the CDR3 is TGTGCCAGCAGTGAGGCGGTGGTAGCGGGGGGCGAGGGCACAGATACGCAGTATTTT. The genes are TRBV6-1 and TRBJ2-3; 10 positions match TRBD2. CDR1 is MNHNS, CDR2 SASEGT, per germline. V was clipped by 3 bases and J by 1 base; unmatched bases: 13. The CDR3 runs to 19 residues.

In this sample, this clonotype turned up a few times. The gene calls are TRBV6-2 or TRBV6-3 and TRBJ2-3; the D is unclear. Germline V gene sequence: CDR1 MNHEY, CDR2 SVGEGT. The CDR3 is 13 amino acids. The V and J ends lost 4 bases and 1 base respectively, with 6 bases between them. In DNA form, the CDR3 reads TGTGCCAGCAGTTCTACCCGCACAGATACGCAGTATTTT. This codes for CASSSTRTDTQYF.

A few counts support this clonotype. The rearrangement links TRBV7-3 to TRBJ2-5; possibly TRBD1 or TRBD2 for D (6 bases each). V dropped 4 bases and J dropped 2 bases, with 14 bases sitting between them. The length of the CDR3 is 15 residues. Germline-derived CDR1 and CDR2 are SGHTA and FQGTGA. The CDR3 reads CASSSGGGTQETQYF. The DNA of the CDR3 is TGTGCCAGCAGCTCGGGTGGCGGGACACAAGAGACCCAGTACTTC.

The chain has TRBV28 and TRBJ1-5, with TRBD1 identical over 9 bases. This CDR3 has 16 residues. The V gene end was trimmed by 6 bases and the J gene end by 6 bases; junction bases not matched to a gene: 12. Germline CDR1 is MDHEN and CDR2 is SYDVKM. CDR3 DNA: TGTGCCAGCAGCTCCCTTCGGACAGGGGTTGTTCAGCCCCAGCATTTT. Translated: CASSSLRTGVVQPQHF.

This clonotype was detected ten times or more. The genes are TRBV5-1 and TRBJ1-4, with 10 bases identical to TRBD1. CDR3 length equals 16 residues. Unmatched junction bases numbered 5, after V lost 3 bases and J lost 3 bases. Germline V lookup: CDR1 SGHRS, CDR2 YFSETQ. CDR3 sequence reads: CASSSGTGAPNEKLFF. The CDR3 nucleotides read TGCGCCAGCAGCTCCGGGACAGGGGCACCTAATGAAAAACTGTTTTTT.

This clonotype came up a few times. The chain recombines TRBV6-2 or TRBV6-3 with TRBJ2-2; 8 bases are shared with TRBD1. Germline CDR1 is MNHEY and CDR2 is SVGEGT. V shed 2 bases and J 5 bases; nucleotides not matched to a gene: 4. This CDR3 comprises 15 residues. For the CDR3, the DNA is TGTGCCAGCAGTTACCGAAGGACAGGGACCGGGGAGCTGTTTTTT. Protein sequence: CASSYRRTGTGELFF.

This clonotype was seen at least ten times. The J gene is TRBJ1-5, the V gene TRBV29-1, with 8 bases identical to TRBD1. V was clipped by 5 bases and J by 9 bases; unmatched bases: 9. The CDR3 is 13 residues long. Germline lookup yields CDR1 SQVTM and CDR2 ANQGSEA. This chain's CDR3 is CSVSTGVLLPQHF. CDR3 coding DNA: TGCAGCGTTTCGACAGGGGTTCTTCTGCCCCAGCATTTT.

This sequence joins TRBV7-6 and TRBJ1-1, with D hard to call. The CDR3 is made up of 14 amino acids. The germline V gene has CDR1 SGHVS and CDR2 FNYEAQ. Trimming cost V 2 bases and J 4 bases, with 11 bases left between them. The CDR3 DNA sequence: TGTGCCAGCAGCTTAACCCCAGCCGGCACTGAAGCTTTCTTT. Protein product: CASSLTPAGTEAFF.